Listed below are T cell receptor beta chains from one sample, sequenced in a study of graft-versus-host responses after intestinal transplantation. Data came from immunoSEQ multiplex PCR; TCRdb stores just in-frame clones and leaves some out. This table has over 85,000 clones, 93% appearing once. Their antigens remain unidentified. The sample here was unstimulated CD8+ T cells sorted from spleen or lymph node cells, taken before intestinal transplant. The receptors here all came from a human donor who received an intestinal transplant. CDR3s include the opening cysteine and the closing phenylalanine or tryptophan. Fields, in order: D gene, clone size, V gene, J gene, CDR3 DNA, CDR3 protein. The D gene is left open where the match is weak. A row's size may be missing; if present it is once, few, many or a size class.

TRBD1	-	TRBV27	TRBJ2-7	TGTGCCAGCAGTTCTCCGGGACAGAGCTCCTACGAGCAGTACTTC	CASSSPGQSSYEQYF
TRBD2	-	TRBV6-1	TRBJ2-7	TGTGCCAGCAATTTATCTAGCGGAAGCTCCTACGAGCAGTACTTC	CASNLSSGSSYEQYF
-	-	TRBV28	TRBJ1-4	TGTGCCAGCAGGAGCACCGGGACCGCGAATGAAAAACTGTTTTTT	CASRSTGTANEKLFF
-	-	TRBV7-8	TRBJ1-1	TGTGCCAGCAGTCTAATCCAGGGGATAACGGAGAACACTGAAGCTTTCTTT	CASSLIQGITENTEAFF
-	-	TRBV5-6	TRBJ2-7	TGTGCCAGCAGCCCGATGGGGGTCGAGCAGTACTTC	CASSPMGVEQYF
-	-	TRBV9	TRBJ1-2	TGTGCCAGCACCAGGACCGGGGGTAGTTCCTATGGCTACACCTTC	CASTRTGGSSYGYTF
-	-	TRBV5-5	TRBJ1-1	TGTGCCAGCAGCTTGTCAGGGGCCACGAACACTGAAGCTTTCTTT	CASSLSGATNTEAFF
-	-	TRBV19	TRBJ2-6	TGTGCCAGTGATGCGGGGGCCAACGTCCTGACTTTC	CASDAGANVLTF
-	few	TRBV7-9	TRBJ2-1	TGTGCCAGCAGCCCCCAAGACGTAAGGGAGCAGTTCTTC	CASSPQDVREQFF
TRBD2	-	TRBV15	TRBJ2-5	TGTGCCACCAGCACCATCCCCCGCGCACTAGCGGGAGGGCCAGGGAGGGAGACCCAGTACTTC	CATSTIPRALAGGPGRETQYF
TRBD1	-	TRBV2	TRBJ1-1	TGTGCCAGCACCCAGGGGGGTGGTTTTGAAGCTTTCTTT	CASTQGGGFEAFF
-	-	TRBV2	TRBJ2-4	TGTGCCAGCAGTGACACAGCCAAAAACATTCAGTACTTC	CASSDTAKNIQYF
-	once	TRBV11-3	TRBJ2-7	TGTGCCAGCAGCTCGGGGACGGAGCAGTACTTC	CASSSGTEQYF
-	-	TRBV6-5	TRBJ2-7	TGTGCCAGCAGTTACTCGGCCCCCCCTCAAGGCTACGAGCAGTACTTC	CASSYSAPPQGYEQYF
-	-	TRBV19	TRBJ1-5	TGTGCCACCGTAAAGGACCGAAATCAGCCCCAGCATTTT	CATVKDRNQPQHF
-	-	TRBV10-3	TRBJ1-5	TGTGCCATCAGTGCGACAGGAGTTAGGAGCAATCAGCCCCAGCATTTT	CAISATGVRSNQPQHF
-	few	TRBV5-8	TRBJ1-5	TGTGCCAGCAGCTTGGACAGCAATCAGCCCCAGCATTTT	CASSLDSNQPQHF
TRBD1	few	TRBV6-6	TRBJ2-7	TGTGCCAGCAGTTTCCCGGGACAGGGTAGGGAGCAGTACTTC	CASSFPGQGREQYF
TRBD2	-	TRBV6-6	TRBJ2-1	TGTGCCTCGACCCATAGCGGGAGCCATGAGCAGTTCTTC	CASTHSGSHEQFF
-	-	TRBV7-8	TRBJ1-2	TGTGCCAGCAGCCCGAGGTCGGATAACTATGGCTACACCTTC	CASSPRSDNYGYTF
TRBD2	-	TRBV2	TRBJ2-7	TGTGCCAGCAGTGAAGAGGGAGGGGAGACCAAACTTAACTACGAGCAGTACTTC	CASSEEGGETKLNYEQYF
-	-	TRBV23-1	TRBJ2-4	TGCGCAACAGGGAGGACCAAAAACATTCAGTACTTC	CATGRTKNIQYF